Listed below are T cell receptor beta chains from one sample, sequenced in a study of response to subunit inactivated influenza vaccine. TCRdb redid the calling of the RT-PCR reads with MiXCR, one entry per CDR3 protein. In the table there are about 570,000 distinct CDR3 sequences, about 11% of which are singletons. The sample was also linked to a second study, of T cells expressing NK-cell markers.

Sample: PBMCs from blood, taken on the day of vaccination. These receptors were taken from a middle-aged man who received an inactivated influenza vaccine. CDR3s leave out the opening cysteine and the closing phenylalanine or tryptophan. D genes are given only for firm matches.

d_call: TRBD2
v_call: TRBV4-3
cdr3_aa: ASSQAAGGPYDEQY

d_call: NA
v_call: TRBV20-1
cdr3_aa: SAWEGAYEQY

d_call: NA
v_call: TRBV11-2
cdr3_aa: ASSPSGTLRNTQY

d_call: NA
v_call: TRBV12-3/TRBV12-4
cdr3_aa: ASKFDTEAF

d_call: TRBD1
v_call: TRBV4-3
cdr3_aa: ASSQYYRGQSYNEQF

d_call: NA
v_call: TRBV19
cdr3_aa: ASSKGRMYEQY

d_call: TRBD1
v_call: TRBV20-1
cdr3_aa: SAGQGITYNEQF

d_call: TRBD2
v_call: TRBV28
cdr3_aa: ASSFLSPGLAGEETQY

d_call: NA
v_call: TRBV29-1
cdr3_aa: SGGRERETQY

d_call: TRBD2
v_call: TRBV29-1
cdr3_aa: SVDVSGTNEQF

d_call: TRBD1
v_call: TRBV6-5
cdr3_aa: ASSYSISGQGRTNTEAF

d_call: NA
v_call: TRBV12-3/TRBV12-4
cdr3_aa: ASSLSDYGYT

d_call: NA
v_call: TRBV18
cdr3_aa: ASSPGQPGANVLT

d_call: NA
v_call: TRBV10-3
cdr3_aa: AITPGLYEQY

d_call: NA
v_call: TRBV20-1
cdr3_aa: SASAGYEQY

d_call: TRBD2
v_call: TRBV5-1
cdr3_aa: ASSLGLAGGSGELF

d_call: NA
v_call: TRBV11-2
cdr3_aa: ASSLESRRETQY

d_call: NA
v_call: TRBV5-6
cdr3_aa: ASSLRGGSLYEQY

d_call: TRBD1
v_call: TRBV9
cdr3_aa: ASSDRPGGTNYGYT

d_call: NA
v_call: TRBV10-2
cdr3_aa: ASSQNQDTEAF

d_call: TRBD1
v_call: TRBV3-1
cdr3_aa: ASSLRTGYYGYT

d_call: TRBD2
v_call: TRBV20-1
cdr3_aa: SAIGPGGGSSYNEQF